The following is a T cell receptor (beta chain) sequence with its context. The target antigen is unknown. The sample is drawn from a study of T cell responses to AZD1222 COVID-19 vaccine. The study's findings and limits: Baseline seropositivity characterized only a handful of AZD1222 recipients. Repertoires were sampled only after the peak T cell response.

Data came from immunoSEQ multiplex PCR; TCRdb stores just in-frame clones and leaves some out. The top ten clones hold approximately 5.3% of a sample with more than 120,000 clones, roughly 91% of them seen once. This CDR3 contains 15 residues. The J segment lost 7 bases and the V segment lost 4 bases, leaving 12 bases of the junction unmatched. Looked up from germline, CDR1 is MGHDK and CDR2 is SYGVNS. The sequencing used peripheral blood, collected on day 0 of AZD1222 vaccination. This chain uses TRBV25-1 with TRBJ2-7; TRBD2 aligns across 8 bases. This TCR was recovered from an adult in good health. DNA for the CDR3: TGTGCCAGCAGTGCGCCCAATCGAGTAGCGGGGGAGCAGTACTTC. Its protein product is CASSAPNRVAGEQYF.